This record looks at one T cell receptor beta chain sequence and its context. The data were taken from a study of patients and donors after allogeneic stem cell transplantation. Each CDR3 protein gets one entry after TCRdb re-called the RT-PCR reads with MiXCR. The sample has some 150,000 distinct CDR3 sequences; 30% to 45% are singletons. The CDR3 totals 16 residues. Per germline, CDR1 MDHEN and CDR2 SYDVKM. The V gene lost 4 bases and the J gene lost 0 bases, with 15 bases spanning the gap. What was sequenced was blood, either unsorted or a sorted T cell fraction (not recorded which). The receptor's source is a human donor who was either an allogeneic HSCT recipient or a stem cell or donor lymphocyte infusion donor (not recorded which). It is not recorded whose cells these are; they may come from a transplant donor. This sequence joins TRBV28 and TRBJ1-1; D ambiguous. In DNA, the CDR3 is TGTGCCAGCAGTTCCCGGGCCGGCCGTATGAACACTGAAGCTTTCTTT. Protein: CASSSRAGRMNTEAFF.